The 10 T cell receptor beta chains given below trace back to one sample, sequenced in a study of beta chain features in type 1 diabetes. Expressed TCRB transcripts were sequenced because the isolated RNA had all been reverse transcribed beforehand. TCRdb's table, derived via immunoSEQ multiplex PCR, lists solely in-frame clones and lacks some. The sample includes 240,000 or so clones, about 70% of them seen just once. The sample consisted of naive CD4+ T cells from blood. Every receptor here comes from a man aged 25 to 40 in good health.

The CDR3 region has the DNA TGTGCCAGCAGCTCTGACAGCCTTAATTCACCCCTCCACTTT. The encoded protein is CASSSDSLNSPLHF. The rearrangement uses TRBV7-2 and TRBJ1-6; possible D gene TRBD1, 5 bases. Looked up from germline, CDR1 is SGHTA and CDR2 is FQGNSA. The length of the CDR3 is 14 residues. Trimming shortened V by 4 bases and J by 6 bases, and 10 bases separated the two germline ends.

The chain links TRBV7-9 to TRBJ2-1, with D perhaps matching TRBD1 or TRBD2 (6 bases each). Trimming took off 3 bases at V and 5 bases at J, with 20 bases between the two ends. CDR3 length equals 17 residues. Germline values: CDR1 SEHNR, CDR2 FQNEAQ (reference sequence). The CDR3 nucleotides read TGTGCCAGCAGCTTTTCCCCGGGGGCGGGGCCACACAATGAGCAGTTCTTC. Protein: CASSFSPGAGPHNEQFF.

This sequence joins TRBV29-1 and TRBJ2-1; no firm D call. CDR1 is SQVTM and CDR2 is ANQGSEA in the germline V gene. This CDR3 has 11 amino acids. Trimming pared 7 bases from V and 6 bases from J, leaving 10 bases between. The CDR3: CSGGSANEQFF. In nucleotides, the CDR3 is TGCAGCGGGGGATCGGCCAATGAGCAGTTCTTC.

The chain recombines TRBV7-2 with TRBJ2-3, with D possibly being TRBD1 or TRBD2 (6 bases each). CDR1 is SGHTA, CDR2 FQGNSA, per germline. V was shortened by 4 bases and J by 0 bases, with 14 bases between the two germline ends. The CDR3 is 16 residues long. CDR3 amino acids: CASSSPRGGSTDTQYF. CDR3 sequence (DNA): TGTGCCAGCAGCTCCCCCCGAGGGGGGAGCACAGATACGCAGTATTTT.

V gene TRBV2 combines with J gene TRBJ2-7; 7 bases line up with TRBD2. Germline V gene sequence: CDR1 SNHLY, CDR2 FYNNEI. CDR3 length: 13 amino acids. The J segment lost 7 bases and the V segment lost 6 bases, leaving 9 bases of the junction unmatched. In nucleotides, the CDR3 is TGTGCCAGCAGGGTGACTAGCCCGGGTGAGCAGTACTTC. The encoded protein is CASRVTSPGEQYF. Supplemented by reference TRBV2 and TRBJ2-7, the full variable domain reads EPEVTQTPSHQVTQMGQEVILRCVPISNHLYFYWYRQILGQKVEFLVSFYNNEISEKSEIFDDQFSVERPDGSNFTLKIRSTKLEDSAMYFCASRVTSPGEQYFGPGTRLTVT.

The gene calls are TRBV29-1 and TRBJ2-3; D call uncertain. The CDR3 consists of 14 residues. The V and J ends lost 3 bases and 8 bases respectively, with 18 bases between them. Germline loops: CDR1 SQVTM, CDR2 ANQGSEA. CDR3 nucleotide sequence: TGCAGCGTTGATAGGGAAAGGTCCAGAGGTACGCAGTATTTT. It encodes CSVDRERSRGTQYF.

This clone was seen more than once but under ten times. This chain connects TRBV4-3 to TRBJ2-3, with TRBD2 matching 8 bases. CDR1 and CDR2 (germline): LGHNA, YSLEER. This CDR3 has 15 residues. After removal of 5 bases from V and 3 bases from J, the junction contained 7 bases not matched to a gene. The CDR3 spells CASSAVGGRTDTQYF. The CDR3 coding sequence is TGCGCCAGCAGCGCTGTAGGCGGGAGGACAGATACGCAGTATTTT.

The table lists this clone with a few counts. This chain uses TRBV29-1 with TRBJ2-3, with D perhaps matching TRBD1 (6 bases). The ends were cut back, 7 bases at V and 4 bases at J, with 12 bases in the middle. The CDR3 extends over 12 amino acids. CDR1 is SQVTM and CDR2 is ANQGSEA in the germline V gene. The CDR3 reads CSAATGSDTQYF. The CDR3 DNA is TGCAGCGCCGCCACAGGGTCAGATACGCAGTATTTT.

The rearrangement uses TRBV5-1 and TRBJ2-5; TRBD1 matches 7 bases. Germline lookup yields CDR1 SGHRS and CDR2 YFSETQ. After removal of 3 bases from V and 5 bases from J, the junction contained 10 bases not matched to a gene. There are 15 residues in the CDR3. The DNA of the CDR3 is TGCGCCAGCAGCTCCTCGGCTGACAGGGTGGAGACCCAGTACTTC. Translating it yields CASSSSADRVETQYF.

This chain uses TRBV9 with TRBJ1-3; D is unclear. CDR1 SGDLS and CDR2 YYNGEE come from the germline V gene. V lost 4 bases and J lost 8, with 16 bases in between. CDR3 size: 14 residues. The CDR3 sequence is CASSSRDIWDTIYF. DNA of the CDR3: TGTGCCAGCAGCTCACGGGATATCTGGGACACCATATATTTT.